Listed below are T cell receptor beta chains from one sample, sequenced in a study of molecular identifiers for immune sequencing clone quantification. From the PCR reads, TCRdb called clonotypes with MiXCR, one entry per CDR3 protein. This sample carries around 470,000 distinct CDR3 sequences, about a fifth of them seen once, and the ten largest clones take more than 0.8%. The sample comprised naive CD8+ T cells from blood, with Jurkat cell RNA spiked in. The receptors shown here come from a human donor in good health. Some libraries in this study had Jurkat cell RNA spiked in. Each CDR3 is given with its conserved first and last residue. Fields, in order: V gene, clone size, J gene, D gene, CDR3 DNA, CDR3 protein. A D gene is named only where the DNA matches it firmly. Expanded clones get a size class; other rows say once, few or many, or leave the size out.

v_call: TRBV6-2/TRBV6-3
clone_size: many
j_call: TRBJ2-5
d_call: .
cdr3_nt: TGTGCCAGCAGTTCCACCGGGGCCCAAGAGACCCAGTACTTC
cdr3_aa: CASSSTGAQETQYF

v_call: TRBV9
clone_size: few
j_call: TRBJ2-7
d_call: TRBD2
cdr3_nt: TGTGCCAGCAGCCCCGGGACTAGCGGGAGGGTGCAGTACTTC
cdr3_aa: CASSPGTSGRVQYF

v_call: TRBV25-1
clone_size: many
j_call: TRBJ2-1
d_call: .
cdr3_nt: TGTGCCAGCAGTGGTAGCGGTTGGGCGCAGTTCTTC
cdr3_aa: CASSGSGWAQFF

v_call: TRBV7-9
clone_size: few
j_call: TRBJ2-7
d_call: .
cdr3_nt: TGTGCCAGCAGCACCGGGAACACCTACGAGCAGTACTTC
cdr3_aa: CASSTGNTYEQYF

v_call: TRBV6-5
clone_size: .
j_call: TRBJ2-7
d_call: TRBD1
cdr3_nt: TGTGCCAGCAACCAGGGACAGGGGGCTTACGAGCAGTACTTC
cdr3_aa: CASNQGQGAYEQYF

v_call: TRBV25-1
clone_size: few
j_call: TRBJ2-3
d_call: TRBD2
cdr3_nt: TGTGCCAGCAGTACTAGCGGGAGGCCGAGAGATACGCAGTATTTT
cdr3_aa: CASSTSGRPRDTQYF

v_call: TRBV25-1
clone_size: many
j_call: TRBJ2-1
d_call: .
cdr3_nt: TGTGCCAGCAGTGAATCGAGGTTAGCTAGTCCCTACAATGAGCAGTTCTTC
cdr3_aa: CASSESRLASPYNEQFF

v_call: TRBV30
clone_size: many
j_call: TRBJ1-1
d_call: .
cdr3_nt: TGTGCCTGGGGCGCTGACAGAATTGAAGCTTTCTTT
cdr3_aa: CAWGADRIEAFF

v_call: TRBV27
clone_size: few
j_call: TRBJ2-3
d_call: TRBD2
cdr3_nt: TGTGCCAGCAGGCCGGGACTAGCGTTATCAGATACGCAGTATTTT
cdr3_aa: CASRPGLALSDTQYF

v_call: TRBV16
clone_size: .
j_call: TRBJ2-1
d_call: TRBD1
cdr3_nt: TGTGCCAGCAGCCAAAGGGACAGGGCCTACAATGAGCAGCTCTTC
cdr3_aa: CASSQRDRAYNEQLF

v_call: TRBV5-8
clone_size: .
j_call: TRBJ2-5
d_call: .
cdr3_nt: TGTGCCAGCAGCTTGGGAATGGACCACCTAGAGACCCAGTACTTC
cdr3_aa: CASSLGMDHLETQYF

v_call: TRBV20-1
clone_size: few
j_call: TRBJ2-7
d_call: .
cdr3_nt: TGCAGTGCTAGAGACAGGGTGGGTACCTACGAGCAGTACTTC
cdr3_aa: CSARDRVGTYEQYF

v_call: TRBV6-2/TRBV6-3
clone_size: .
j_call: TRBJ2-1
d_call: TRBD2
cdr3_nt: TGTGCCAGCAGTTACGTCGAGACTAGCGCCTTCTATGGGCAGTTCTTC
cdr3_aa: CASSYVETSAFYGQFF

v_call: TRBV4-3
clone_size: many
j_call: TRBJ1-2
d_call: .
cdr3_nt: TGCGCCAGCAGCCAAGATGGAGGAGGGGGCTATGGCTACACCTTC
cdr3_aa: CASSQDGGGGYGYTF

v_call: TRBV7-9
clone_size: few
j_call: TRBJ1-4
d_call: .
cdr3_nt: TGTGCCAGCAGCTTCACGGACTGGGGAAATGAAAAACTGTTTTTT
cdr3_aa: CASSFTDWGNEKLFF

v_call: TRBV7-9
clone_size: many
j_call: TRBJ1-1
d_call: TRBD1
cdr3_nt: TGTGCCAGCAGACAGGGGGTAGCTGAAGCTTTCTTT
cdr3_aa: CASRQGVAEAFF

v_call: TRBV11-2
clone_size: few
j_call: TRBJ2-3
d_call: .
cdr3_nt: TGTGCCAGCAGCCGACCGGGGCTCACAGATACGCAGTATTTT
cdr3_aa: CASSRPGLTDTQYF

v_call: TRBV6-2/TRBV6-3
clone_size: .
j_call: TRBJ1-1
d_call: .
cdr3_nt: TGTGCCAGCAGTTACTCTCAGAAAGGGTTGGCTGAAGCTTTCTTT
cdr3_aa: CASSYSQKGLAEAFF

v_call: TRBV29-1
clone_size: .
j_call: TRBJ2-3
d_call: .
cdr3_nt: TGCAGCGTTCCCGACGGAAGGGGGGATACGCAGTATTTT
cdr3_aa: CSVPDGRGDTQYF

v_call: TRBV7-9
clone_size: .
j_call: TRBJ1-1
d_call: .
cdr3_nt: TGTGCCAGCAGCTTCTCGGACAGAGAAGCTTTCTTT
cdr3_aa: CASSFSDREAFF

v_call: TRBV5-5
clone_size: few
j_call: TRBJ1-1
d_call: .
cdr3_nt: TGTGCCAGCAGCTTTGGGCAGCCCAGGGCTAACACTGAAGCTTTCTTT
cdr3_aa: CASSFGQPRANTEAFF

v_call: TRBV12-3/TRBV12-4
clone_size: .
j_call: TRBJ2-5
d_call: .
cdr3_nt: TGTGCCAGCATGGCCGGGGGAACCCCATGGACCCAGTACTTC
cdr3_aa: CASMAGGTPWTQYF

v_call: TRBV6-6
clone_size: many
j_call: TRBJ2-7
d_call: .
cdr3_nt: TGTGCCAGCGGACGGGCATCCTACGAGCAGTACTTC
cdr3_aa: CASGRASYEQYF

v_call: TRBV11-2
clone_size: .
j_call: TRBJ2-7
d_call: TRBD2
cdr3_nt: TGTGCCAGCAGCCCGTGGACCGGACTAGGGGCCTACGAGCAGTACTTC
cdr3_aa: CASSPWTGLGAYEQYF

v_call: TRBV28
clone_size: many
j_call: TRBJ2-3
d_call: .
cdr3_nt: TGTGCCAGCAGTTTAACGGGAGCCACAGATACGCAGTATTTT
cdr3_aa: CASSLTGATDTQYF

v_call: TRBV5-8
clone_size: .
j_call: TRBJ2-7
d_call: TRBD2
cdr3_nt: TGTGCCAGCAGCTTGGCCCTGGGGGGGTCCCACGAGCAGTACTTC
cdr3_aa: CASSLALGGSHEQYF

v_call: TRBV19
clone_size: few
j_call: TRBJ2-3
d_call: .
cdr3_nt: TGTGCCAGTAGTATAGATGCCCCCCTCGGAACGCTTAGCACAGATACGCAGTATTTT
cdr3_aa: CASSIDAPLGTLSTDTQYF

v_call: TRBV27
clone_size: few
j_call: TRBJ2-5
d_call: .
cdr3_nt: TGTGCCAGCGCCCACTCTGAACTCCAAGAGACCCAGTACTTC
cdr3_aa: CASAHSELQETQYF

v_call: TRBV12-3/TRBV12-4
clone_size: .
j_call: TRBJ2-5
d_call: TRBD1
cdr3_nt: TGTGCCAGCAGTCACCCGGGACAGCAAGAGACCCAGTACTTC
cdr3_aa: CASSHPGQQETQYF

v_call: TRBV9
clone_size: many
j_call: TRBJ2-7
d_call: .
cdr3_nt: TGTGCCAGCAGCCCGAACGGGGATCCCCGCTCCTACGAGCAGTACTTC
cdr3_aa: CASSPNGDPRSYEQYF

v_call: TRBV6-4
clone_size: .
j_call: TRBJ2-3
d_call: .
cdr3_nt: TGTGCCAGCAGAGATAGTTCAGATACGCAGTATTTT
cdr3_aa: CASRDSSDTQYF

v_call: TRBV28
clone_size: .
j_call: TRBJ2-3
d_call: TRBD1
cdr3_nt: TGTGCCAGCGGTCCCGGACAGGGGAGTACGCAGTATTTT
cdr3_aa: CASGPGQGSTQYF

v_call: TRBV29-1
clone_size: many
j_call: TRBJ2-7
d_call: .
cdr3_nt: TGCAGCGTTATGACCGGGACCGCCTACGAGCAGTACTTC
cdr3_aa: CSVMTGTAYEQYF

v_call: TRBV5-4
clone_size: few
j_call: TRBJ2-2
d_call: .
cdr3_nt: TGTGCCAGCAGCATAAGGGGCGGCACCGGGGAGCTGTTTTTT
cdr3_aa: CASSIRGGTGELFF